This T cell receptor beta chain was sequenced in a study of OX40 agonist ivuxolimab in advanced cancers. Study overall: Dose-escalation subjects each had hepatocellular carcinoma, melanoma, renal cell or head and neck cancer. Three patients responded partially, comprising one with hepatocellular carcinoma and two with cutaneous melanoma.

Trimming stripped 0 bases from V and 5 bases from J, with 20 bases between. Germline values: CDR1 SGHRS, CDR2 YFSETQ. CDR3 size: 17 residues. Measured with immunoSEQ multiplex PCR; TCRdb has only the in-frame clones, and not every one. The repertoire has about 77,000 clones, around 80% of them found once; the top ten carry around 0.8%. The chain carries TRBV5-1 and TRBJ1-1; no clear D gene. Sequenced material: CD4+ or CD8+ T cells sorted from blood, taken in a trial of the OX40 agonist ivuxolimab. This TCR was sampled from an adult with an advanced solid tumor such as melanoma, head and neck, liver or kidney cancer. CDR3 coding DNA: TGCGCCAGCAGCTTGGAGTATATCGGGCGGGGAGGGACTGAAGCTTTCTTT. It yields the protein CASSLEYIGRGGTEAFF.